The 28 T cell receptor beta chains in this list originate from one sample, sequenced in a study of blood T cells in healthy people across ages. A second PCR, run for roughly 7 to 12 cycles, used a sample-barcoded 5' primer plus a J-beta primer mix. A single record per CDR3 protein comes from TCRdb applying MiXCR to the 5' RACE reads. The repertoire holds around 1,100,000 distinct CDR3 sequences, with 35% to 40% as singletons. Sequencing was performed on blood. The source of these receptors is a man aged 18 to 35 in good health.

The rearrangement joins TRBV20-1 to TRBJ1-2, with D maybe TRBD1 (6 bases). Per germline, CDR1 DFQATT and CDR2 SNEGSKA (reference sequence). With 6 bases removed from V and 6 bases from J, the gap between germline ends came to 17 bases. CDR3 length equals 13 residues. CDR3 nucleotide sequence: TGCAGTGCCAAGGGAGGGGAGGGGGATGGCTACACCTTC. Translated, it gives CSAKGGEGDGYTF.

This clonotype was found a few times. J is TRBJ2-1 and V is TRBV6-2 or TRBV6-3; unclear D gene. Germline assignment: CDR1 MNHEY and CDR2 SVGEGT. Deletions cut 7 bases from V and 3 bases from J, with 13 bases between. The length of the CDR3 is 14 residues. CDR3 in amino acids: CASKYRSIYNEQFF. The CDR3 nucleotides are TGTGCCAGCAAATATAGGAGCATCTACAATGAGCAGTTCTTC.

The chain links TRBV4-2 to TRBJ2-2; TRBD1 agrees at 9 bases. Germline lookup yields CDR1 LGHNA and CDR2 YNFKEQ. This CDR3 has 18 amino acids. J gave up 6 bases and V 4 bases, and 15 bases lay outside the gene matches. The DNA for the CDR3 is TGTGCCAGCAGCCGGACCGGGACAGGGTCCTACACCTCCGGGGAGCTGTTTTTT. As protein: CASSRTGTGSYTSGELFF.

The chain employs TRBV7-2 and TRBJ2-1; 10 positions match TRBD2. CDR1 is SGHTA, CDR2 FQGNSA, per germline. J was trimmed by 10 bases and V by 4 bases; bases with no gene match: 16. The CDR3 is 17 residues long. CDR3: CASSSQERGLATEEQFF. The CDR3 DNA sequence: TGTGCCAGCAGCTCCCAAGAGAGGGGACTAGCGACGGAAGAGCAGTTCTTC.

V is TRBV4-2 and J is TRBJ1-4; tentative D call: TRBD1 (5 bases). V gave up 0 bases and J gave up 6 bases, with 14 bases separating them. Germline CDR1 is LGHNA and CDR2 is YNFKEQ. The CDR3 extends over 16 amino acids. The CDR3 bases are TGTGCCAGCAGCCAAGAGCCGGGGGACGGTGATGAAAAACTGTTTTTT. Residues: CASSQEPGDGDEKLFF.

V and J are TRBV5-1 and TRBJ2-5; a weak D match, TRBD2 (5 bases). The germline CDR1 and CDR2 sequences are SGHRS and YFSETQ. The CDR3 consists of 14 residues. The germline V and J ends were trimmed by 4 bases and 11 bases, with 21 bases remaining between them. The CDR3 coding sequence is TGCGCCAGCAGCCAGGACTCCGACTACAATGAGCAGTACTTC. Its translation is CASSQDSDYNEQYF. The full variable domain, in which reference TRBV5-1 and TRBJ2-5 provide the parts outside the CDR3, is KAGVTQTPRYLIKTRGQQVTLSCSPISGHRSVSWYQQTPGQGLQFLFEYFSETQRNKGNFPGRFSGRQFSNSRSEMNVSTLELGDSALYLCASSQDSDYNEQYFGPGTRLLVL.

CDR3: CASSQGQSNQPQHF. The CDR3 DNA is TGTGCCAGCTCCCAAGGACAGAGCAATCAGCCCCAGCATTTT. V gene TRBV3-1 combines with J gene TRBJ1-5, with D possibly TRBD1 on 6 matching bases. This CDR3 region has 14 residues. V lost 8 bases to trimming and J lost 1 base, with 12 bases between them. The germline gives CDR1 LGHDT, CDR2 YNNKEL (reference sequence). Filled out from reference TRBV3-1 and TRBJ1-5, the complete variable domain reads DTAVSQTPKYLVTQMGNDKSIKCEQNLGHDTMYWYKQDSKKFLKIMFSYNNKELIINETVPNRFSPKSPDKAHLNLHINSLELGDSAVYFCASSQGQSNQPQHFGDGTRLSIL.

The V and J genes are TRBV20-1 and TRBJ1-1; possibly TRBD1 for D (5 bases). This CDR3 has 14 amino acids. Trimming pared 6 bases from V and 12 bases from J, leaving 26 bases between. Germline V gives CDR1 DFQATT, CDR2 SNEGSKA (reference sequence). The CDR3 reads CSALWQGGNTGTFF. DNA of the CDR3: TGCAGTGCCCTTTGGCAGGGAGGGAACACTGGAACTTTCTTT.

The chain employs TRBV9 and TRBJ2-3; D might be TRBD1 or TRBD2, each matching 5 bases. Germline CDR1 reads SGDLS; CDR2 reads YYNGEE. V lost 0 bases and J lost 4, with 15 bases in between. There are 16 residues in the CDR3. The CDR3 DNA reads TGTGCCAGCAGCGTAGCTACCCCTGTGGGGGCAGATACGCAGTATTTT. As protein: CASSVATPVGADTQYF.

V gene TRBV10-3 combines with J gene TRBJ1-5; unclear D gene. Germline-derived CDR1 and CDR2 are ENHRY and SYGVKD. This CDR3 has 14 residues. V was trimmed by 6 bases and J by 0 bases, leaving 9 bases between them. CDR3 in amino acids: CAIRSESSNQPQHF. In nucleotides, the CDR3 is TGTGCCATCAGGTCAGAGTCTAGCAATCAGCCCCAGCATTTT.

As regards this clonotype: Its ends do not fully match the called genes, so a read error is possible. The chain has TRBV6-5 and TRBJ2-1; D might be TRBD2 (6 bases). Germline lookup yields CDR1 MNHEY and CDR2 SVGAGI. The CDR3 has 13 residues. The CDR3 loop is CASSSGEYSEQFF. CDR3 DNA: TGTGCCAGCAGCTCGGGGGAGTACAGTGAGCAGTTCTTC.

This chain links TRBV6-4 with TRBJ2-2; TRBD1 might be the D (6 bases). Trimming pared 2 bases from V and 5 bases from J, leaving 9 bases between. CDR3 length: 14 residues. Per germline, CDR1 MRHNA and CDR2 SNTAGT. DNA of the CDR3: TGTGCCAGCAGTGACGGTCAGGGGACCGGGGAGCTGTTTTTT. Amino acid sequence: CASSDGQGTGELFF.

The chain is built from TRBV4-3 and TRBJ2-1, with 9 positions matching TRBD1. The CDR3 has 16 residues. Germline trimming cut 0 bases from V and 5 bases from J; bases unmatched to any gene: 5. Germline V gene sequence: CDR1 LGHNA, CDR2 YSLEER. The CDR3 loop is CASSQDGTGGHNEQFF. The CDR3 nucleotides read TGCGCCAGCAGCCAAGATGGAACAGGGGGCCACAATGAGCAGTTCTTC.

This clonotype has only a few counts. This sequence joins TRBV5-1 and TRBJ1-2; D gene uncertain. V gave up 0 bases and J gave up 0 bases, with 12 bases separating them. The germline V gene encodes CDR1 SGHRS and CDR2 YFSETQ. The CDR3 covers 16 residues. The chain's CDR3 is CASSLDGARTNYGYTF. CDR3 nucleotide sequence: TGCGCCAGCAGCTTGGATGGAGCCCGAACTAACTATGGCTACACCTTC.

This clonotype has just a few counts. V and J are TRBV10-3 and TRBJ2-5; no clear D. V dropped 6 bases and J dropped 6 bases, with 2 bases sitting between them. The V gene's germline CDR1 is ENHRY and CDR2 SYGVKD. There are 9 residues in the CDR3. This chain's CDR3 is CAIRKTQYF. The CDR3 nucleotides are TGTGCCATCAGAAAGACCCAGTACTTC.

Remarks on this clonotype: A junction boundary mismatches the germline segment, possibly from a read error. This chain joins TRBV4-3 and TRBJ2-2; D uncertain. CDR3 length equals 15 residues. In germline, CDR1 is LGHNA, CDR2 YSLEER. DNA for the CDR3: TGCGCCGGCAGCGCGGCTATTGTGGACACCGGGGAGCTGTTTTTT. Protein product: CAGSAAIVDTGELFF.

The chain uses TRBV7-3 and TRBJ2-3; no clear D. CDR1 SGHTA and CDR2 FQGTGA come from the germline V gene. CDR3 length: 16 amino acids. The V end was cut by 0 bases, the J end by 2 bases, with 12 bases between. The CDR3 sequence: CASSLTPRSFTDTQYF. The CDR3 nucleotides read TGTGCCAGCAGCTTAACGCCCCGGTCATTCACAGATACGCAGTATTTT.

The chain employs TRBV29-1 and TRBJ2-7; D is possibly TRBD1 or TRBD2 (5 bases each). The last part of the DNA fits TRBJ2-4 better; the J call may be wrong. The length of the CDR3 is 15 residues. Germline assignment: CDR1 SQVTM and CDR2 ANQGSEA. CDR3 sequence: CSVRTSGIRGNIQYF. The DNA for the CDR3 is TGCAGCGTCAGGACGAGCGGAATAAGGGGAAACATTCAGTACTTC.

Only a few counts were recorded for this clonotype. The rearrangement uses TRBV28 and TRBJ1-2; D gene unclear. Per the germline V gene, CDR1 is MDHEN and CDR2 is SYDVKM. Trimming removed 3 bases at V and 4 bases at J, with 12 bases between. This CDR3 region has 14 residues. The chain's CDR3 is CASSFRVPTYGYTF. CDR3 DNA: TGTGCCAGCAGTTTCCGGGTGCCCACCTATGGCTACACCTTC.

This clonotype was seen only a few times. The gene calls are TRBV6-2 or TRBV6-3 and TRBJ2-2; D remains unclear. The CDR3 has 13 residues. The V gene lost 5 bases and the J gene lost 4 bases, with 8 bases spanning the gap. Germline loops: CDR1 MNHEY, CDR2 SVGEGT. The CDR3 here is CASSPKTTGELFF. CDR3 DNA sequence: TGTGCCAGCAGTCCTAAGACCACCGGGGAGCTGTTTTTT.

This clonotype was counted ten times or more. V gene TRBV6-2 or TRBV6-3 combines with J gene TRBJ1-2; D is possibly TRBD1 (5 bases). This CDR3 has 12 residues. V was pared by 5 bases and J by 4 bases, with 8 bases between. The germline CDR1 and CDR2 sequences are MNHEY and SVGEGT. CDR3 coding DNA: TGTGCCAGCAGTCCAGGGATCTATGGCTACACCTTC. Amino acids: CASSPGIYGYTF.

The chain carries TRBV12-3 or TRBV12-4 and TRBJ1-2, with TRBD1 identical over 8 bases. V lost 3 bases to trimming and J lost 2 bases; unmatched junction nucleotides: 8. The length of the CDR3 is 16 residues. The CDR3 DNA sequence: TGTGCCAGCAGTTTTGAGACAGGGGTCCCAAACTATGGCTACACCTTC. It specifies CASSFETGVPNYGYTF.

This clonotype was detected many times. This chain uses TRBV12-3 or TRBV12-4 with TRBJ1-2; 9 nucleotides match TRBD1. CDR3 length: 14 amino acids. Trimming cost V 6 bases and J 4 bases; bases outside gene matches: 6. CDR3 nucleotide sequence: TGTGCCAGCAGCCCGGGACAGGGCACCTATGGCTACACCTTC. Protein: CASSPGQGTYGYTF.

The CDR3 nucleotides are TGTGCCAGCACCCGGGGGGTTAAAGGACAAGAGACCCAGTACTTC. Protein sequence: CASTRGVKGQETQYF. This chain joins TRBV9 and TRBJ2-5, with 7 bases lining up with TRBD2. Germline loops: CDR1 SGDLS, CDR2 YYNGEE. The CDR3 totals 15 residues. The V segment lost 6 bases and the J segment 2 bases; nucleotides outside the gene matches: 10.

J is TRBJ2-1 and V is TRBV10-3; D uncertain. Between the trimmed V and J ends, which lost 0 bases and 7 bases, there was a span of 10 bases. Germline-derived CDR1 and CDR2 are ENHRY and SYGVKD. The CDR3 covers 14 residues. The CDR3 is CAISESTRRNEQFF. CDR3 sequence (DNA): TGTGCCATCAGTGAGTCGACTCGACGGAATGAGCAGTTCTTC.

The chain uses TRBV27 and TRBJ2-5, with D possibly matching TRBD2 (5 bases). The last part of the DNA fits TRBJ2-7 better; the J call may be wrong. The V gene's germline CDR1 is MNHEY and CDR2 SMNVEV (reference sequence). The CDR3 covers 13 residues. The CDR3 bases are TGTGCCAGCAGTCCCCGGGATACCCACGAGCAGTACTTC. As protein: CASSPRDTHEQYF.

Only a few counts were recorded for this clonotype. This sequence joins TRBV5-1 and TRBJ2-1; TRBD1 aligns across 7 bases. With the DNA end fitting TRBJ2-7 better, the J assignment may be wrong. CDR1 is SGHRS, CDR2 YFSETQ, per germline. The CDR3 runs 16 residues. The CDR3 reads CASSLGTGTDYNEQYF. In DNA form, the CDR3 reads TGCGCCAGCAGCTTGGGGACCGGGACAGACTACAATGAGCAGTACTTC.

V gene TRBV7-2 combines with J gene TRBJ2-5, with 7 bases lining up with TRBD1. The CDR3 has 14 amino acids. V shed 11 bases and J 0 bases; nucleotides not matched to a gene: 9. The germline V gene encodes CDR1 SGHTA and CDR2 FQGNSA. The CDR3 loop is CACRWDRDQETQYF. The CDR3 nucleotides are TGTGCCTGTCGATGGGACAGAGACCAAGAGACCCAGTACTTC.